Here is one T cell receptor beta chain with its context. What it binds is unknown. This specimen includes other DNA sequences encoding the same CDR3. The data stem from a study of T cell responses to AZD1222 COVID-19 vaccine. Study-level results: Spike as a whole was targeted by vaccine-associated CD4 TCRs, dominant at 160-218 and 743-854. Unmutated variant regions are reportedly targeted by nearly half of spike-specific TCRs.

Clones were read by immunoSEQ multiplex PCR, and TCRdb kept only the in-frame ones, dropping some. The sample has 150,000 to 200,000 clones; about nine tenths are singletons. This CDR3 is 13 amino acids long. Germline values: CDR1 KGHSH, CDR2 LQKENI. V lost 6 bases to trimming and J lost 2 bases, with 8 bases between them. The chain links TRBV18 to TRBJ1-5; the D gene is possibly TRBD1 (5 bases). The source is an adult in good health. Source: peripheral blood, taken on day 0 of AZD1222 vaccination. CDR3 in amino acids: CASSQGGNQPQHF. CDR3 bases: TGTGCCAGCTCTCAGGGAGGCAATCAGCCCCAGCATTTT.